This T cell receptor (beta chain) was identified in a study of CD8+ T cells in alopecia areata. Looking at the study overall: Treatment of the treated patients consisted of oral tofacitinib, 5 to 10 mg twice daily. Treated patients' severity was scored by percentage of affected scalp area.

Regarding the study as a whole: The study found higher clonality in lesional than normal scalp, especially in alopecia totalis/universalis.

The CDR3 is 17 residues long. With 0 bases clipped from V and 7 bases from J, the junction kept 13 bases outside the gene matches. Germline CDR1 is ENHRY and CDR2 is SYGVKD. This clone has only a few counts. Its antigen remains unknown. Treatment of the sample: oral pan-JAK inhibitor, 5-10 mg twice daily. Extracted from the samples, RNA was reverse transcribed into cDNA to serve as the sequencing template. The assay was immunoSEQ multiplex PCR, and TCRdb's table has in-frame clones only and misses some. This repertoire shows fewer than 250,000 clones, more than 30% found once; its top ten account for 0.48%.

The material sequenced was CD4+ T cells sorted from blood, taken at roughly week 30, from a patient treated with tofacitinib. The chain joins TRBV10-3 to TRBJ1-1; 8 bases match TRBD1. The receptor's source is a human donor with alopecia areata. This CDR3 is CAISESNGMTGEVEAFF. The DNA for the CDR3 is TGTGCCATCAGTGAGTCGAATGGGATGACAGGGGAGGTTGAAGCTTTCTTT.